The rows below give T cell receptor beta chains drawn from one sample of a study of cytomegalovirus exposure and HLA in healthy donors. The method was immunoSEQ multiplex PCR; TCRdb's version includes in-frame clones alone and lacks a portion of them. Here the sample spans 130,000 or so clones, roughly 79% being singletons. Sequenced sample: PBMCs. Every receptor here comes from a woman between 40 and 50 years old in good health and CMV-seronegative. Both conserved end residues are part of each CDR3. The D gene is left open where the match is weak. Size tells how often a clone was seen (once, few, many) or the class of an expanded clone, and some rows leave it out.

size	D	V	J	CDR3	DNA
.	TRBD1	TRBV5-1	TRBJ2-7	CASSSGTGGYEQYF	TGCGCCAGCAGTTCCGGGACAGGGGGCTACGAGCAGTACTTC
.	.	TRBV5-1	TRBJ1-2	CASSSQGSAYGYTF	TGCGCCAGCAGCTCCCAGGGCTCTGCCTATGGCTACACCTTC
few	TRBD1	TRBV5-6	TRBJ1-1	CASSLRDRVPEAFF	TGTGCCAGCAGCTTGAGGGACAGGGTACCTGAAGCTTTCTTT
.	TRBD2	TRBV7-9	TRBJ2-7	CASTPLAGAGYEQYF	TGTGCCAGCACCCCTCTAGCGGGAGCAGGGTACGAGCAGTACTTC
.	.	TRBV7-9	TRBJ1-4	CASSLAQGEGEKLFF	TGTGCCAGCAGCTTAGCGCAAGGGGAGGGAGAAAAACTGTTTTTT
.	TRBD2	TRBV27	TRBJ2-1	CASSLKWYGTSGSREYNEQFF	TGTGCCAGCAGTTTAAAGTGGTACGGGACTAGCGGGAGCAGGGAGTACAATGAGCAGTTCTTC
.	TRBD2	TRBV7-9	TRBJ2-7	CASSLVAGASYEQYF	TGTGCCAGCAGCTTAGTAGCGGGAGCGTCGTACGAGCAGTACTTC
.	.	TRBV28	TRBJ2-5	CAGSFPSEETQYF	TGTGCCGGCAGTTTTCCCAGCGAAGAGACCCAGTACTTC
.	TRBD2	TRBV28	TRBJ2-2	CASSFLLGLAGASNTGELFF	TGTGCCAGCAGTTTCCTACTCGGACTAGCGGGGGCATCGAACACCGGGGAGCTGTTTTTT
.	TRBD1	TRBV7-2	TRBJ2-6	CASTGTGGTRGANVLTF	TGTGCCAGCACCGGGACAGGGGGCACTCGCGGGGCCAACGTCCTGACTTTC
once	TRBD2	TRBV7-9	TRBJ2-2	CASLSGGKSGELFF	TGTGCCAGCCTTAGCGGGGGAAAATCCGGGGAGCTGTTTTTT
.	TRBD2	TRBV27	TRBJ2-1	CASSSLAGAPSFNEQFF	TGTGCCAGCAGTTCCCTAGCGGGAGCACCCTCCTTCAATGAGCAGTTCTTC
.	.	TRBV30	TRBJ1-1	CAWKGGSTEAFF	TGTGCCTGGAAAGGGGGAAGCACTGAAGCTTTCTTT